The T cell receptor (beta chain) described here comes from a study of beta chain features in type 1 diabetes (dated by TCRdb to 2017 to 2018). Describing the broader study: Mean age, gender distribution, total cell number and subset yield did not differ between patients and healthy donors. A total of roughly 99,000,000 sorted cells were examined across all samples, and the number of cells per subset was strongly correlated with RNA yield. Regulatory and stem cell-like memory subsets were obtained from only 8 patients and about eight healthy donors, while naive and central memory subsets were obtained from all 28 donors. In the study, TCRB repertoires of sorted circulating CD4+ T cell subsets from recently diagnosed type 1 diabetes patients were compared with those of matched healthy donors. Paper-wide results and their limitations: Patients with type 1 diabetes made fewer insertions and deleted more nucleotides at VDJ recombination sites, implying thymic rearrangement abnormalities. Type 1 diabetes patients showed a moderate but significant shortening of TCRB CDR3 length in all four CD4+ subsets. HLA sub-analyses involved small numbers of individuals, so any influence of HLA type on TCRB rearrangement remained unresolved. PCR may preferentially amplify shorter templates, but because patient and control samples were amplified and corrected together, any resulting skew would affect both groups equally. Naive, central memory and regulatory TCRB repertoires appeared to be more similar among patients than among healthy donors. Because cDNA rather than genomic DNA was sequenced, highly expressing activated cells could have been over-represented, although no difference in activation and CD3 levels was found between groups.

This clone has a handful of counts. Its antigen remains unidentified. Base qualities are missing; no much larger clone stands one base away. The CDR3 runs 16 amino acids, cysteine and phenylalanine included. The sequence is cut down to CDR3 DNA, 48 bases in frame from base 1. V is pruned by 2 bases and J by 5 bases, leaving 9 bases of the junction without a gene match. From a lookup of the germline V gene (reference sequence), CDR1 and CDR2 are MNHEY and SMNVEV. The High Capacity cDNA Reverse Transcription Kit was used to reverse transcribe all of the isolated RNA, meaning that expressed TCRB transcripts were what got sequenced. Naive, central memory and regulatory T cell samples underwent deep immunoSEQ sequencing, averaging around 4 million total reads per sample. Sorted cells were lysed in RLT buffer and RNA was extracted with DNase-treated RNeasy Micro or Mini kits, depending on cell number. To prevent cross-contamination, each cell subset was processed individually, whereas patient and healthy donor samples were processed jointly. Using the immunoSEQ multiplex PCR, TCRB sequences were amplified from cDNA into 87-bp fragments spanning the CDR3 region. The amplicons were sequenced using the Illumina HiSeq platform. The authors' pipeline ran thus. Synthetic template baselines were used to correct PCR bias computationally, reads within Hamming distance 2 were collapsed, and singletons that could not be merged were discarded. Reads were aligned to IMGT to assign V, D and J genes, CDR3 length, and insertions or deletions at six rearrangement sites. Within each subset, clonotype counts were normalized to sorted cell number, and only after that were true diversity and Gini coefficients computed with the tcR R package. The overlap coefficient, calculated on TCRB nucleotide sequences, was used to measure repertoire sharing. Out-of-frame TCRB sequences from naive cells were analyzed as a proxy for the pre-selection repertoire. The table comes from immuneACCESS by way of TCRdb, which keeps in-frame sequences with V and J called. Part of the clones is missing from these tables; in studies checked, under half for an unresolved V gene and the rest for unknown reasons. V, J and clone size reflect that table, while D and trimming were determined from the DNA. The sample data list about 270,000 clones, and roughly an eighth of these were observed just once. Roughly 0.018% of the sample lies in the top ten.

Each donor gave one peripheral blood draw, averaging roughly 120 mL, which was collected into heparinised tubes. Naive, central memory, regulatory and stem cell-like memory CD4+ T cells were sorted on a BD FACSAria II using a panel including CD45RO, CCR7, CD25, CD127, CD95 and CD27. Purity was above 98% for every sorted population. PBMCs were isolated immediately by Lymphoprep density gradient centrifugation and stained directly without culture. To minimize batch effects, samples were stained and sorted in pairs, one healthy donor with one patient per experiment. The source of this sequence is a man aged 25-45 years with type 1 diabetes. The specimen was naive CD4+ T cells from blood. The cell subset or site label here, explained by the study, means: true naive CD4+ T cells. The sequence joins TRBV27 to TRBJ2-5, with 9 middle bases fitting TRBD2. CDR3 loop: CASSLMGGRVAETQYF. The base sequence is TGTGCCAGCAGTTTAATGGGCGGGAGGGTCGCGGAGACCCAGTACTTC.